The 23 T cell receptor beta chains listed next were all sequenced from one sample in a study of shared clonotypes between healthy human individuals. The protocol was immunoSEQ multiplex PCR, while the TCRdb copy is restricted to in-frame clones and leaves out a portion. The table shows millions of clones, with about 92% occurring only once. Sequenced: naive CD4+ T cells sorted from blood. This sample's subset: CD45RA+ positively selected. Receptors originate from a man aged 18 to 30 in good health.

The table lists this clone with a count of one. The rearrangement joins TRBV18 to TRBJ2-3, with TRBD1 identical over 9 bases. Trimming cost V 0 bases and J 0 bases; bases outside gene matches: 7. Germline V gives CDR1 KGHSH, CDR2 LQKENI. The CDR3 runs to 18 residues. CDR3: CASSPPLGTGKSTDTQYF. In DNA, the CDR3 is TGTGCCAGCTCACCACCACTTGGGACAGGGAAAAGCACAGATACGCAGTATTTT.

Concerning this clone itself: The sample contains more than one DNA sequence encoding this CDR3. The chain is built from TRBV4-1 and TRBJ2-3; D call uncertain. The CDR3 is 14 amino acids. Germline V gene sequence: CDR1 MGHRA, CDR2 YSYEKL. V was trimmed by 1 base and J by 0 bases, leaving 5 bases between them. The CDR3 protein is CASSQVGSTDTQYF. As DNA, the CDR3 is TGCGCCAGCAGCCAAGTGGGAAGCACAGATACGCAGTATTTT.

The V call is TRBV30, the J call TRBJ2-7, with a tentative D call TRBD2 (6 bases). V lost 5 bases to trimming and J lost 0 bases, with 8 bases between them. CDR3 length: 12 residues. Germline CDR1 reads GTSNPN; CDR2 reads SVGIG (reference sequence). DNA of the CDR3: TGTGCCTGGGCGGGGAGCTCCTACGAGCAGTACTTC. It specifies CAWAGSSYEQYF.

This sequence joins TRBV5-1 and TRBJ1-3, with 7 bases fitting TRBD1. The junction had 4 bases not matched to a gene; V was cut back by 5 bases and J by 2 bases. The germline gives CDR1 SGHRS, CDR2 YFSETQ. The CDR3 is 14 amino acids. The CDR3 DNA reads TGCGCCAGCAGGATAACAGGGGCTGGAAACACCATATATTTT. Its protein is CASRITGAGNTIYF.

The table lists this clone with a count of one. This chain connects TRBV5-4 to TRBJ1-6; D remains unclear. The CDR3 covers 14 residues. Germline V gene sequence: CDR1 SGHNT, CDR2 YYREEE (reference sequence). Trimming took 4 bases from V and 7 from J, leaving 12 bases between them. In DNA form, the CDR3 reads TGTGCCAGCAGCCTGGTGGCGGAGAATTCACCCCTCCACTTT. Translating it yields CASSLVAENSPLHF.

The chain carries TRBV6-5 and TRBJ2-3; D remains ambiguous. Germline assignment: CDR1 MNHEY and CDR2 SVGAGI. The CDR3 is 13 residues long. Trimming took 5 bases from V and 2 from J, leaving 8 bases between them. DNA for the CDR3: TGTGCCAGCAGTCGTACTTTCACAGATACGCAGTATTTT. Translation: CASSRTFTDTQYF.

CDR3 nucleotides: TGTGCCAGCAGCTTGATGGGGCGGTTGAACACTGAAGCTTTCTTT. It translates to CASSLMGRLNTEAFF. The chain uses TRBV5-5 and TRBJ1-1, with D tentatively TRBD1 (5 bases). Trimming shortened V by 1 base and J by 0 bases, and 10 bases separated the two germline ends. This CDR3 region has 15 residues. Germline lookup yields CDR1 SGHKS and CDR2 YYEKEE (reference sequence).

J is TRBJ1-2 and V is TRBV5-6, with D perhaps TRBD1 (5 bases). V gave up 2 bases and J gave up 1 base, with 12 bases separating them. CDR1 is SGHDT, CDR2 YYEEEE, per germline. The CDR3 runs 15 residues. CDR3 amino acids: CASSFGGLGNYGYTF. The CDR3 DNA is TGTGCCAGCAGCTTCGGGGGACTGGGTAACTATGGCTACACCTTC.

The V call is TRBV28, the J call TRBJ1-2, with no clear D. CDR1 is MDHEN and CDR2 is SYDVKM in the germline V gene. This CDR3 is built from 11 residues. The V and J ends lost 6 bases and 8 bases respectively, with 10 bases between them. The CDR3 here is CASSRLRGYTF. The CDR3 DNA is TGTGCCAGCAGCCGCCTTCGGGGCTACACCTTC.

The chain has TRBV6-5 and TRBJ2-1; D not certain. The germline CDR1 and CDR2 sequences are MNHEY and SVGAGI. The germline V and J ends were trimmed by 4 bases and 7 bases, with 11 bases remaining between them. The CDR3 is made up of 13 amino acids. CDR3 nucleotides: TGTGCCAGCAGTTTAGGCCCCGGGAATGAGCAGTTCTTC. It translates to CASSLGPGNEQFF.

The chain uses TRBV5-4 and TRBJ2-7; unclear D gene. Germline assignment: CDR1 SGHNT and CDR2 YYREEE (reference sequence). The germline V and J ends were trimmed by 4 bases and 0 bases, with 11 bases remaining between them. CDR3 length equals 14 residues. The CDR3 region is CASSTAAISYEQYF. In DNA, the CDR3 is TGTGCCAGCAGCACGGCCGCCATCTCCTACGAGCAGTACTTC.

The J gene is TRBJ1-5, the V gene TRBV5-1; D might be TRBD1 (6 bases). This CDR3 is built from 13 residues. CDR1 is SGHRS, CDR2 YFSETQ, per germline. The germline V and J ends were trimmed by 1 base and 6 bases, with 8 bases remaining between them. The CDR3 protein is CASSLTGFQPQHF. CDR3 nucleotide sequence: TGCGCCAGCAGCTTGACAGGGTTTCAGCCCCAGCATTTT.

V gene TRBV9 combines with J gene TRBJ2-7; TRBD1 matches 9 bases. Germline CDR1 is SGDLS and CDR2 is YYNGEE. The CDR3 runs to 15 residues. The junction had 5 bases not matched to a gene; V was cut back by 4 bases and J by 0 bases. The CDR3 DNA follows: TGTGCCAGCAGCTCGGGACAGGGTGTCTCCTACGAGCAGTACTTC. Translated: CASSSGQGVSYEQYF.

The chain uses TRBV6-1 and TRBJ2-5; D possibly corresponds to TRBD1 (5 bases). The V and J ends lost 3 bases and 3 bases respectively, with 17 bases between them. CDR1 is MNHNS and CDR2 is SASEGT in the germline V gene. The CDR3 spans 16 residues. The CDR3 spells CASSDWTSKGKETQYF. The CDR3 DNA follows: TGTGCCAGCAGTGACTGGACATCTAAGGGAAAAGAGACCCAGTACTTC.

The CDR3 bases are TGTGCCAGCAGTTTCCAGGGGGTTCCCACAGATACGCAGTATTTT. Amino acids: CASSFQGVPTDTQYF. The chain links TRBV28 to TRBJ2-3, with 7 positions matching TRBD1. Germline V gene lookup returns CDR1 MDHEN and CDR2 SYDVKM. This CDR3 region has 15 residues. V lost 3 bases and J lost 2; bases outside the gene matches: 5.

This CDR3 reads CASSSDRGSGYTF. CDR3 coding DNA: TGTGCCAGCAGTTCGGACAGGGGTTCTGGCTACACCTTC. The chain combines TRBV6-5 with TRBJ1-2; TRBD1 matches at 9 bases. V lost 4 bases, J lost 7 bases, and 4 bases stayed unmatched. In germline, CDR1 is MNHEY, CDR2 SVGAGI. This CDR3 is built from 13 residues.

This chain links TRBV6-1 with TRBJ2-7, with TRBD2 matching 10 bases. V lost 8 bases, J lost 6 bases, and 7 bases stayed unmatched. The CDR3 contains 13 residues. Germline CDR1 and CDR2: MNHNS and SASEGT. Written as DNA, the CDR3 is TGTGCCAGCGGTCTAGCGGGAGTAGGCGAGCAGTACTTC. Protein sequence: CASGLAGVGEQYF.

On this clone: Other DNA sequences in this sample translate to the same CDR3. V and J are TRBV5-4 and TRBJ2-1, with 14 bases identical to TRBD2. Germline V gene data show CDR1 as SGHNT and CDR2 as YYREEE (reference sequence). There are 16 residues in the CDR3. Trimming took 3 bases from V and 4 from J; bases not matched to a gene: 3. Written as DNA, the CDR3 is TGTGCCAGCAGCTCCGGGACTAGCGGGAGTTACAATGAGCAGTTCTTC. Protein product: CASSSGTSGSYNEQFF.

The CDR3 coding sequence is TGTGCCAGTAACGGGGCAGGGGGAGATGCTTTCTTT. Translation gives CASNGAGGDAFF. The V and J genes are TRBV19 and TRBJ1-1, with 7 bases that match TRBD1. Germline CDR1 LNHDA, CDR2 SQIVND (reference sequence). Trimming at V came to 7 bases and at J to 11 bases, leaving 10 bases not matched to a gene. This CDR3 contains 12 residues.

On this clone: At the DNA level, this CDR3 is encoded by other sequences in the same sample as well. The chain carries TRBV5-1 and TRBJ1-3; 7 positions match TRBD1. V shed 0 bases and J 0 bases; nucleotides not matched to a gene: 3. The CDR3 is 16 residues long. Germline V gene data show CDR1 as SGHRS and CDR2 as YFSETQ. The CDR3: CASSLEPGGSGNTIYF. The DNA of the CDR3 is TGCGCCAGCAGCTTGGAACCAGGGGGCTCTGGAAACACCATATATTTT.

With regard to this clone: Other DNA sequences in the same sample also yield this CDR3. The rearrangement links TRBV5-1 to TRBJ2-7, with D perhaps matching TRBD2 (5 bases). Trimming cost V 0 bases and J 3 bases, with 7 bases left between them. This CDR3 has 13 amino acids. The germline V gene encodes CDR1 SGHRS and CDR2 YFSETQ. CDR3 loop: CASSLGSGYEQYF. CDR3 nucleotide sequence: TGCGCCAGCAGCTTGGGGAGCGGCTACGAGCAGTACTTC.

The chain recombines TRBV4-1 with TRBJ1-2, with D perhaps TRBD1 (5 bases). The CDR3 contains 16 residues. Germline CDR1 is MGHRA and CDR2 is YSYEKL. Trimming stripped 0 bases from V and 2 bases from J, with 13 bases between. The CDR3 spells CASSQDRWGGNYGYTF. CDR3 coding DNA: TGCGCCAGCAGCCAAGATCGGTGGGGCGGAAACTATGGCTACACCTTC.

The V gene is TRBV4-1, the J gene TRBJ2-5; TRBD2 aligns across 9 bases. Germline V gene data show CDR1 as MGHRA and CDR2 as YSYEKL. The J segment lost 5 bases and the V segment lost 1 base, leaving 8 bases of the junction unmatched. The CDR3 sequence is 16 residues long. CDR3 sequence reads: CASSQGFGGRGETQYF. In nucleotides, the CDR3 is TGCGCCAGCAGCCAAGGTTTCGGCGGGAGGGGGGAGACCCAGTACTTC.